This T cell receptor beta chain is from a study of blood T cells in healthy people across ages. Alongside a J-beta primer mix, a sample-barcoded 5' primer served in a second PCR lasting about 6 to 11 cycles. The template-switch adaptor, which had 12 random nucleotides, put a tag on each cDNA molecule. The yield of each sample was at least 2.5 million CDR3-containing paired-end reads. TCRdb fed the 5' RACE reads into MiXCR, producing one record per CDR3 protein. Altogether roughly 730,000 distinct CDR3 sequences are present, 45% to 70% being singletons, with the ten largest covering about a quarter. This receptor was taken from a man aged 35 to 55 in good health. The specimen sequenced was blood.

The CDR3 nucleotides read TGTGCCAGTAGTATGTTGGCAGGGGGCACAGATACGCAGTATTTT. As protein: CASSMLAGGTDTQYF. The chain recombines TRBV19 with TRBJ2-3; D is perhaps TRBD1 (6 bases). This CDR3 is 15 amino acids long. Germline lookup yields CDR1 LNHDA and CDR2 SQIVND (reference sequence). V was clipped by 3 bases and J by 1 base, with 11 bases between them.